The 30 T cell receptor beta chains given below trace back to one sample, sequenced in a study of identical twins. One entry per CDR3 protein, called by TCRdb with MiXCR from the 5' RACE reads. The sample contains 600,000 to 700,000 distinct CDR3 sequences, approximately 21% of which appear only once. The same data also contributed to another study, on T cells expressing NK-cell markers.

What was sequenced was PBMCs. The receptor set was obtained from a woman aged 18-29 years in good health.

This clonotype was observed a few times. This chain uses TRBV5-1 with TRBJ2-3; weak D call: TRBD1 (5 bases). Looked up from germline, CDR1 is SGHRS and CDR2 is YFSETQ. V was trimmed by 0 bases and J by 2 bases, leaving 10 bases between them. CDR3 length: 15 residues. CDR3 in amino acids: CASSLDGADTDTQYF. The CDR3, as DNA: TGCGCCAGCAGCTTGGATGGGGCCGACACAGATACGCAGTATTTT.

The J gene is TRBJ2-5, the V gene TRBV6-1; 8 bases fit TRBD1. Trimming took 6 bases from V and 7 from J; bases not matched to a gene: 4. The CDR3 is 12 amino acids. Per germline, CDR1 MNHNS and CDR2 SASEGT. CDR3 bases: TGTGCCAGCAGGTTACAGGGGGGGACCCAGTACTTC. This translates into CASRLQGGTQYF.

This clonotype appeared a few times. The genes are TRBV12-3 or TRBV12-4 and TRBJ1-4; D gene ambiguous. Trimming took 6 bases from V and 8 from J, leaving 10 bases between them. This CDR3 has 12 residues. The CDR3 protein is CASSYGGEKLFF. Here the CDR3 DNA reads TGTGCCAGCAGCTACGGAGGGGAAAAACTGTTTTTT.

This clonotype showed up many times. This rearrangement joins TRBV20-1 to TRBJ1-6, with 7 bases matching TRBD1. CDR3 size: 17 residues. Germline CDR1 reads DFQATT; CDR2 reads SNEGSKA (reference sequence). Trimming removed 1 base from V and 3 bases from J; junction bases left unmatched: 9. The CDR3 coding sequence is TGCAGTGCTAGAGGGGGAGGGCAGGGGGGCTATAATTCACCCCTCCACTTT. Amino acid sequence: CSARGGGQGGYNSPLHF.

V and J are TRBV29-1 and TRBJ2-7, with TRBD2 matching over 10 bases. In germline, CDR1 is SQVTM, CDR2 ANQGSEA. Trimming cost V 4 bases and J 2 bases; bases outside gene matches: 5. This CDR3 is built from 14 residues. For the CDR3, the DNA is TGCAGCGTTGTATTTCTAGCGGGGGCCTACGAGCAGTACTTC. Its protein is CSVVFLAGAYEQYF.

This clonotype was counted a few times. This rearrangement joins TRBV7-2 to TRBJ1-1; D is unresolved. V dropped 5 bases and J dropped 3 bases, with 10 bases sitting between them. From germline, CDR1 is SGHTA and CDR2 FQGNSA. The CDR3 extends over 13 amino acids. Here the CDR3 DNA reads TGTGCCAGCAGCCCGGAAAGGTACACTGAAGCTTTCTTT. Its translation: CASSPERYTEAFF. The complete variable domain, with remaining parts taken from reference TRBV7-2 and TRBJ1-1, reads GAGVSQSPSNKVTEKGKDVELRCDPISGHTALYWYRQSLGQGLEFLIYFQGNSAPDKSGLPSDRFSAERTGGSVSTLTIQRTQQEDSAVYLCASSPERYTEAFFGQGTRLTVV.

This clonotype was counted a few times. The chain recombines TRBV7-2 with TRBJ2-7, with 8 bases fitting TRBD2. Per the germline V gene, CDR1 is SGHTA and CDR2 is FQGNSA. V was pared by 3 bases and J by 2 bases, with 3 bases of the junction left unmatched. The CDR3 covers 14 residues. The CDR3 coding sequence is TGTGCCAGCAGCTTCGGACTAGCCCCCTACGAGCAGTACTTC. It translates to CASSFGLAPYEQYF.

This clonotype was seen a few times. This chain connects TRBV7-8 to TRBJ2-2; 9 nucleotides line up with TRBD1. Per germline, CDR1 SGHVS and CDR2 FQNEAQ. Losses at the gene ends were 6 bases for V and 2 bases for J; bases not matched to a gene: 10. This CDR3 is 17 amino acids long. CDR3 in amino acids: CASRGVRTGVNTGELFF. In DNA form, the CDR3 reads TGTGCCAGCAGGGGGGTCAGGACAGGGGTCAACACCGGGGAGCTGTTTTTT. Full variable domain (remainder filled in from reference TRBV7-8 and TRBJ2-2): GAGVSQSPRYKVAKRGQDVALRCDPISGHVSLFWYQQALGQGPEFLTYFQNEAQLDKSGLPSDRFFAERPEGSVSTLKIQRTQQEDSAVYLCASRGVRTGVNTGELFFGEGSRLTVL.

In its sample, this clonotype was seen a few times. V is TRBV20-1 and J is TRBJ1-4; 8 bases agree with TRBD1. Trimming removed 4 bases from V and 8 bases from J; junction bases left unmatched: 9. This CDR3 is built from 14 residues. CDR1 DFQATT and CDR2 SNEGSKA come from the germline V gene (reference sequence). DNA of the CDR3: TGCAGTGCTAAACCGGGACAGGTACCCGAAAAACTGTTTTTT. It encodes CSAKPGQVPEKLFF.

This clonotype showed up just once. The chain has TRBV6-5 and TRBJ2-6; D gene unclear. Germline loops: CDR1 MNHEY, CDR2 SVGAGI. This CDR3 is 18 amino acids long. Trimming removed 2 bases at V and 4 bases at J, with 18 bases between. CDR3 DNA: TGTGCCAGCAGTTACACCCGCCCGGACGTCGGCGGGGCCAACGTCCTGACTTTC. This codes for CASSYTRPDVGGANVLTF.

In this sample, this clonotype turned up a few times. The chain couples TRBV5-1 to TRBJ2-5; D unresolved. Trimming removed 0 bases from V and 3 bases from J, with 12 bases in between. The CDR3 has 15 amino acids. Germline V gene lookup returns CDR1 SGHRS and CDR2 YFSETQ. The CDR3 sequence is CASSLEVGQKETQYF. DNA for the CDR3: TGCGCCAGCAGCTTGGAAGTTGGGCAGAAAGAGACCCAGTACTTC.

The chain uses TRBV7-2 and TRBJ2-7; 7 positions match TRBD1. The J segment lost 7 bases and the V segment lost 4 bases, leaving 10 bases of the junction unmatched. CDR1 and CDR2 (germline): SGHTA, FQGNSA. There are 14 residues in the CDR3. CDR3 amino acids: CASSSTDRAVEQYF. In DNA form, the CDR3 reads TGTGCCAGCAGCTCCACTGACAGGGCTGTAGAGCAGTACTTC. The complete variable domain, with remaining parts taken from reference TRBV7-2 and TRBJ2-7, reads GAGVSQSPSNKVTEKGKDVELRCDPISGHTALYWYRQSLGQGLEFLIYFQGNSAPDKSGLPSDRFSAERTGGSVSTLTIQRTQQEDSAVYLCASSSTDRAVEQYFGPGTRLTVT.

This clonotype was observed a handful of times. This chain links TRBV12-5 with TRBJ2-1; weak D call: TRBD1 (6 bases). Trimming removed 6 bases at V and 13 bases at J, with 16 bases between. CDR3 length: 12 residues. The germline V gene encodes CDR1 LGHNT and CDR2 FRNRAP. This CDR3 is CASGTTTGNQFF. The CDR3, as DNA: TGTGCTAGTGGAACTACCACAGGGAACCAGTTCTTC.

The V call is TRBV7-9, the J call TRBJ1-4; no clear D gene. V was cut by 2 bases and J by 7 bases, with 17 bases left in between. This CDR3 has 16 amino acids. Germline V gives CDR1 SEHNR, CDR2 FQNEAQ (reference sequence). The CDR3 nucleotides are TGTGCCAGCAGCTTATCGGGAGTTGGGATAGGTGAAAAACTGTTTTTT. Translated: CASSLSGVGIGEKLFF.

This clonotype was seen a handful of times. V and J are TRBV15 and TRBJ2-3; no reliable D call. The V and J ends lost 6 bases and 0 bases respectively, with 19 bases between them. There are 17 residues in the CDR3. From germline, CDR1 is LNHNV and CDR2 YYDKDF (reference sequence). CDR3 sequence (DNA): TGTGCCACCAGTCCCCGACCACGCGGCAGGAGCACAGATACGCAGTATTTT. Residues: CATSPRPRGRSTDTQYF.

The chain uses TRBV9 and TRBJ1-4; no firm D call. CDR3 length: 15 residues. V lost 4 bases, J lost 5 bases, and 15 bases lay in between. Germline V gives CDR1 SGDLS, CDR2 YYNGEE. The CDR3 sequence is CASSPLGSRNEKLFF. CDR3 sequence (DNA): TGTGCCAGCAGCCCACTCGGGTCGCGGAATGAAAAACTGTTTTTT.

The chain couples TRBV5-1 to TRBJ2-7; D is ambiguous. Germline lookup yields CDR1 SGHRS and CDR2 YFSETQ. Trimming cost V 0 bases and J 2 bases, with 12 bases left between them. This CDR3 has 15 amino acids. CDR3 in amino acids: CASSLERLGPYEQYF. The CDR3 DNA sequence: TGCGCCAGCAGCTTGGAGCGTCTAGGGCCCTACGAGCAGTACTTC.

Ten or more counts support this clonotype. V gene TRBV2 combines with J gene TRBJ2-2, with D possibly matching TRBD1 (5 bases). Trimming left V 7 bases short and J 3 bases short, with 15 bases between. In germline, CDR1 is SNHLY, CDR2 FYNNEI. The CDR3 contains 15 residues. CDR3 loop: CASTGQGIDTGELFF. DNA of the CDR3: TGTGCCAGCACTGGTCAGGGAATCGACACCGGGGAGCTGTTTTTT.

This clonotype was observed many times. The genes are TRBV7-9 and TRBJ2-3, with no clear D. Germline-derived CDR1 and CDR2 are SEHNR and FQNEAQ (reference sequence). The germline V and J ends were trimmed by 5 bases and 1 base, with 16 bases remaining between them. The CDR3 is 16 amino acids. CDR3 sequence (DNA): TGTGCCAGCAGCCCCCGTAGGGCCGGAGGCACAGATACGCAGTATTTT. This sequence encodes CASSPRRAGGTDTQYF. The full variable domain, completed using reference TRBV7-9 and TRBJ2-3, is DTGVSQNPRHKITKRGQNVTFRCDPISEHNRLYWYRQTLGQGPEFLTYFQNEAQLEKSRLLSDRFSAERPKGSFSTLEIQRTEQGDSAMYLCASSPRRAGGTDTQYFGPGTRLTVL.

This clonotype showed up just a few times. The chain combines TRBV29-1 with TRBJ2-2, with D tentatively TRBD1 (6 bases). This CDR3 is 15 amino acids long. Between the trimmed V and J ends, which lost 4 bases and 2 bases, there was a span of 14 bases. In germline, CDR1 is SQVTM, CDR2 ANQGSEA. The CDR3 region has the DNA TGCAGCGTTGTGGACAGCCCTCCAAACACCGGGGAGCTGTTTTTT. The encoded protein is CSVVDSPPNTGELFF.

In its sample, this clonotype was seen a few times. V usage is TRBV24-1 and J usage is TRBJ2-1; weak D call: TRBD1 (5 bases). The length of the CDR3 is 14 residues. V was trimmed by 3 bases and J by 4 bases, leaving 9 bases between them. From germline, CDR1 is KGHDR and CDR2 SFDVKD. CDR3 bases: TGTGCCACCAGTGATCCCACAGGATACAATGAGCAGTTCTTC. Its translation is CATSDPTGYNEQFF.

In its sample, this clonotype was seen a few times. A read error may produce the germline difference seen at one junction end. The V call is TRBV2, the J call TRBJ1-2; perhaps TRBD1 as D (5 bases). CDR3 length equals 11 residues. CDR1 is SNHLY and CDR2 is FYNNEI in the germline V gene. CDR3 in amino acids: CASSERDGDDF. As DNA, the CDR3 is TGTGCCAGCAGTGAGAGGGACGGAGATGACTTC.

This clonotype was seen ten or more times. The chain recombines TRBV20-1 with TRBJ2-5, with D perhaps given as TRBD1 or TRBD2 (5 bases each). This CDR3 is built from 12 residues. Per the germline V gene, CDR1 is DFQATT and CDR2 is SNEGSKA (reference sequence). V gave up 7 bases and J gave up 2 bases, with 11 bases separating them. Here the CDR3 reads CSVGTTQETQYF. In DNA, the CDR3 is TGCAGTGTTGGGACCACTCAAGAGACCCAGTACTTC.

The gene calls are TRBV3-1 and TRBJ1-2; tentatively, D is TRBD1 (5 bases). V lost 0 bases to trimming and J lost 0 bases, with 11 bases between them. Germline CDR1 LGHDT, CDR2 YNNKEL (reference sequence). This CDR3 is 16 amino acids long. CDR3 DNA: TGTGCCAGCAGCCAAGACGGGGGGAAAGCTAACTATGGCTACACCTTC. Residues: CASSQDGGKANYGYTF.

The V gene is TRBV12-3 or TRBV12-4, the J gene TRBJ2-5; 9 nucleotides line up with TRBD2. V was clipped by 3 bases and J by 5 bases; unmatched bases: 4. The CDR3 length is 14 residues. Here the CDR3 reads CASSLRLAAETQYF. CDR3 nucleotide sequence: TGTGCCAGCAGTTTGAGACTAGCGGCTGAGACCCAGTACTTC.

The rearrangement joins TRBV12-3 or TRBV12-4 to TRBJ2-3, with 8 bases aligning to TRBD2. The CDR3 is 16 residues long. V was clipped by 6 bases and J by 4 bases; unmatched bases: 12. The CDR3 loop is CASSRAGASAADTQYF. CDR3 sequence (DNA): TGTGCCAGCAGCCGAGCGGGAGCCTCGGCAGCAGATACGCAGTATTTT.

The rearrangement links TRBV12-3 or TRBV12-4 to TRBJ2-1; weak D call: TRBD2 (5 bases). V lost 7 bases to trimming and J lost 0 bases, with 10 bases between them. The CDR3 sequence is 14 residues long. CDR3 coding DNA: TGTGCCAGCAAAAGGGAGATCTCCTACAATGAGCAGTTCTTC. This codes for CASKREISYNEQFF.

The CDR3 DNA reads TGCGCCAGCAGCTTGGGGCGGGGTTCGGGTAGCTGCTATGAGCAGTTCTTC. Protein product: CASSLGRGSGSCYEQFF. This chain links TRBV5-1 with TRBJ2-1; TRBD2 might be the D (6 bases). Germline lookup yields CDR1 SGHRS and CDR2 YFSETQ. The CDR3 has 17 amino acids. V was trimmed by 0 bases and J by 8 bases, leaving 21 bases between them.

This clonotype came up a few times. This chain connects TRBV12-3 or TRBV12-4 to TRBJ2-2; tentatively, D is TRBD1 (6 bases). Trimming stripped 5 bases from V and 6 bases from J, with 16 bases between. This CDR3 region has 15 residues. The CDR3, as DNA: TGTGCCAGCAGTCCCGCCGACAGGAGTGCCGGGGAGCTGTTTTTT. Translated: CASSPADRSAGELFF.

In its sample, this clonotype was seen many times. The rearrangement links TRBV20-1 to TRBJ2-1, with TRBD2 as a possible D gene (6 bases). The germline V gene encodes CDR1 DFQATT and CDR2 SNEGSKA (reference sequence). The length of the CDR3 is 16 residues. Trimming shortened V by 5 bases and J by 0 bases, and 17 bases separated the two germline ends. The CDR3 DNA sequence: TGCAGTGCTGGGACTTTCCTACCGAGCTCCTACAATGAGCAGTTCTTC. This sequence encodes CSAGTFLPSSYNEQFF.